A selection of T cell receptor beta chains follows, all from one sample in a study of blood T cell repertoires in COVID-19. Sequencing was performed with immunoSEQ multiplex PCR; in TCRdb, only in-frame clones are kept and a portion is missing. The table has just over 300,000 clones, 87% seen once; the top ten hold roughly 2.3%. The sequencing input was peripheral blood. These TCRs come from a man between 18 and 35 years old with active or convalescent COVID-19. CDR3s leave out the opening cysteine and the closing phenylalanine or tryptophan.

TRBJ2-1 TRBV5-6 ASSIGHLQPGLAYNEQF
TRBJ1-2 TRBV5-5 ASSPWTGGYGYT
TRBJ2-3 TRBV5-4 ASSFRLAGTTDTQY
TRBJ2-1 TRBV3-1/TRBV3-2 ASSLQTGGKF
TRBJ2-3 TRBV2 ASSGAGAVDTQY
TRBJ2-1 TRBV24-1 ATSAQGGYNEQF
TRBJ2-5 TRBV6-1 ASSETLGETQY
TRBJ2-7 TRBV24-1 ATSEAGDEQY
TRBJ2-3 TRBV18 ASSPTSGRRDTQY
TRBJ1-1 TRBV5-1 ASSLEQGARTEAF
TRBJ2-3 TRBV6-5 ASSPQTLGTQY
TRBJ1-5 TRBV27 ATGTGGGQPQH
TRBJ2-7 TRBV5-4 ASSFVGAEGEQY
TRBJ1-2 TRBV19 ASSTILLRNYGYT
TRBJ2-1 TRBV9 ASSPTEYNEQF
TRBJ2-3 TRBV20-1 SASPLGEGRDTQY
TRBJ1-5 TRBV27 ASSLRQGYNQPQH
TRBJ1-2 TRBV5-1 ASSLELNYGYT
TRBJ1-5 TRBV27 ASSLSYRGGQPQH
TRBJ1-2 TRBV7-9 ASSKQGSSLYGYT
TRBJ1-3 TRBV21-1 ASSIARVRNTIY
TRBJ2-3 TRBV14 ASSRTVTVTDTQY
TRBJ2-7 TRBV2 ASRDRGYEQY
TRBJ1-6 TRBV19 ASSIRDRGSPLH
TRBJ1-4 TRBV13 ASSSGQPNEKLF
TRBJ2-3 TRBV7-7 ASRASGADTQY
TRBJ1-3 TRBV12-3/TRBV12-4 ASRIKGVYTIY
TRBJ1-6 TRBV28 AILPRKAGHSPLH